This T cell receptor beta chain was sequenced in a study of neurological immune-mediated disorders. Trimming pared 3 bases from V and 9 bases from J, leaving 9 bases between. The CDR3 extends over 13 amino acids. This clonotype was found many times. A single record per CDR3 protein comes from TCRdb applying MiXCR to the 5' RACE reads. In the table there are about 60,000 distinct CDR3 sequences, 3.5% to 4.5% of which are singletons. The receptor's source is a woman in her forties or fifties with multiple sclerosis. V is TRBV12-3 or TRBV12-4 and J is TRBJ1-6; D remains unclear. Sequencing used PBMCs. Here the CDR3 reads CASSLNKASPLHF. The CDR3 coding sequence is TGTGCCAGCAGTTTGAACAAGGCTTCACCCCTCCACTTT.